This T cell receptor (beta chain) was found in a study of blood T cell repertoires in COVID-19. Assay: immunoSEQ multiplex PCR; the TCRdb copy retains only in-frame clones and omits some. Of hundreds of thousands of clones listed, 75% to 85% were seen once; the top ten hold over 0.95%. The CDR3 has 15 amino acids. Trimming stripped 0 bases from V and 4 bases from J, with 10 bases between. Germline CDR1 reads SGHRS; CDR2 reads YFSETQ. The table lists this clone with a count of one. The sequencing input was peripheral blood. V usage is TRBV5-1 and J usage is TRBJ1-4; D is unresolved. The clonotype originates from a woman aged 30 to 39 with COVID-19, enrolled during active disease. CDR3 DNA sequence: TGCGCCAGCAGCTTGGCCCAGGACTATAATGAAAAACTGTTTTTT. It encodes CASSLAQDYNEKLFF. Using reference TRBV5-1 and TRBJ1-4 for the parts outside the CDR3, the full variable domain is KAGVTQTPRYLIKTRGQQVTLSCSPISGHRSVSWYQQTPGQGLQFLFEYFSETQRNKGNFPGRFSGRQFSNSRSEMNVSTLELGDSALYLCASSLAQDYNEKLFFGSGTQLSVL.